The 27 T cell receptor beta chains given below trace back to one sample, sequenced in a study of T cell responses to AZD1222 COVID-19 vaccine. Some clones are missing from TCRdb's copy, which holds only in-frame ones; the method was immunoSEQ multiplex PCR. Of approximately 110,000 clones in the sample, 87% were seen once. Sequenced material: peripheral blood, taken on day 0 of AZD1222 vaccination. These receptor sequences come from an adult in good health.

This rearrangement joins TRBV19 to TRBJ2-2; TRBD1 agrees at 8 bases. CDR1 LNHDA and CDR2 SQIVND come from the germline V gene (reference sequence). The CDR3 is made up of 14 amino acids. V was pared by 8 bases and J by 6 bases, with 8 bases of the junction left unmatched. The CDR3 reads CASFDRGGAGELFF. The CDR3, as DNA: TGTGCCAGTTTCGACAGGGGAGGTGCCGGGGAGCTGTTTTTT.

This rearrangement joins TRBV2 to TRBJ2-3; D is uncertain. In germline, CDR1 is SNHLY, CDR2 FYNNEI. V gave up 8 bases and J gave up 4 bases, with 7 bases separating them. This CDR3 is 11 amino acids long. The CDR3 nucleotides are TGTGCCAGCTTAGTGGCAGATACGCAGTATTTT. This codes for CASLVADTQYF.

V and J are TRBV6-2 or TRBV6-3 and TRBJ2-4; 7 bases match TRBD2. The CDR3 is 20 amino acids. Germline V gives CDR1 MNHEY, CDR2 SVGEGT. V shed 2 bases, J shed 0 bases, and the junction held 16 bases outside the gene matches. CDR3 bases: TGTGCCAGCAGTTACCCGATACCCCTACTAGCGCGACAAGCCAAAAACATTCAGTACTTC. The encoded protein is CASSYPIPLLARQAKNIQYF.

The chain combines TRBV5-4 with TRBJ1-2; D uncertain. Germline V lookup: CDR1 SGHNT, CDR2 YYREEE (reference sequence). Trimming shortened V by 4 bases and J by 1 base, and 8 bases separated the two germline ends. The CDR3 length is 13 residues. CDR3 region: CASSRTVNYGYTF. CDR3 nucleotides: TGTGCCAGCAGCCGTACAGTTAACTATGGCTACACCTTC.

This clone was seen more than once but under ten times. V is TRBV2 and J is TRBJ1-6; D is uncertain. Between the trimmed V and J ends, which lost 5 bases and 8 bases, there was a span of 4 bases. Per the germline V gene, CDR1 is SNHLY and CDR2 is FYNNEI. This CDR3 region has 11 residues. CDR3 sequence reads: CASSPHSPLHF. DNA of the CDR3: TGTGCCAGCAGTCCCCATTCACCCCTCCACTTT.

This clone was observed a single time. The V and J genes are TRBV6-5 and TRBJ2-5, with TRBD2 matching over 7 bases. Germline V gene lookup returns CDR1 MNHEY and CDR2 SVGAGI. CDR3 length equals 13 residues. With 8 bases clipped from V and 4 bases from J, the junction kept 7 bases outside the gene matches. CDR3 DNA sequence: TGTGCCAGCCCCCCCGGGGGGTTAGAGACCCAGTACTTC. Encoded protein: CASPPGGLETQYF.

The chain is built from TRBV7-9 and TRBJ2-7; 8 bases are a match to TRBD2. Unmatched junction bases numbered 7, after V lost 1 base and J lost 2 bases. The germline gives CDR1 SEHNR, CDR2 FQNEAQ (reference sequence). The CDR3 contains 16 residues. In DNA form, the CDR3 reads TGTGCCAGCAGCTTAGTTGTTAGCGGGGACCCCTACGAGCAGTACTTC. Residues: CASSLVVSGDPYEQYF.

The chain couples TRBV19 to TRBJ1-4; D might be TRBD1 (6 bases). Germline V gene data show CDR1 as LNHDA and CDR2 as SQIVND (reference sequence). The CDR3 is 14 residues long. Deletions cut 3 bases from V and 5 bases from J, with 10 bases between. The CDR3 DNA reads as TGTGCCAGTAGTATTACAGGGACAAATGAAAAACTGTTTTTT. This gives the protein CASSITGTNEKLFF.

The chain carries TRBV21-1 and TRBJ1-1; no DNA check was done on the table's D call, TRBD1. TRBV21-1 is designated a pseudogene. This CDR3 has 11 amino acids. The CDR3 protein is CASRQNTEAFF. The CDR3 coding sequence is TGTGCCAGCAGACAGAACACTGAAGCTTTCTTT.

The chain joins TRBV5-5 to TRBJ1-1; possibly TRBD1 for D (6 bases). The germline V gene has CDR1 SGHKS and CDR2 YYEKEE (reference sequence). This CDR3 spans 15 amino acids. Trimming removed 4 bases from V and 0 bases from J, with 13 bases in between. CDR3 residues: CASSGPGHMNTEAFF. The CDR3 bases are TGTGCCAGCAGCGGCCCGGGACACATGAACACTGAAGCTTTCTTT. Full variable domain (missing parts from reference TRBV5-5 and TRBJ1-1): DAGVTQSPTHLIKTRGQQVTLRCSPISGHKSVSWYQQVLGQGPQFIFQYYEKEERGRGNFPDRFSARQFPNYSSELNVNALLLGDSALYLCASSGPGHMNTEAFFGQGTRLTVV.

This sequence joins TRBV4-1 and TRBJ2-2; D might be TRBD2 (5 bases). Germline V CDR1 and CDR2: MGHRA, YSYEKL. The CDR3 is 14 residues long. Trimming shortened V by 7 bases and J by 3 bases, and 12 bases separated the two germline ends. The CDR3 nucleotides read TGCGCCAGCAATAAGCGGTCGGACACCGGGGAGCTGTTTTTT. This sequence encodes CASNKRSDTGELFF.

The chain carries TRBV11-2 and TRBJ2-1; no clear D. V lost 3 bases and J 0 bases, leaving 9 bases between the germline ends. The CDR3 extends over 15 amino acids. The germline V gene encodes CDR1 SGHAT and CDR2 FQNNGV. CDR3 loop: CASSLFGDSYNEQFF. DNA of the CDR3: TGTGCCAGCAGCTTGTTCGGCGACTCCTACAATGAGCAGTTCTTC.

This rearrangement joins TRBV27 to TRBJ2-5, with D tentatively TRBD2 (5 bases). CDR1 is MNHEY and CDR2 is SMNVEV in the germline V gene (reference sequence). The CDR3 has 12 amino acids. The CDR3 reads CASRAAGETQYF. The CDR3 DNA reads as TGTGCTTCGAGGGCAGCCGGAGAGACCCAGTACTTC.

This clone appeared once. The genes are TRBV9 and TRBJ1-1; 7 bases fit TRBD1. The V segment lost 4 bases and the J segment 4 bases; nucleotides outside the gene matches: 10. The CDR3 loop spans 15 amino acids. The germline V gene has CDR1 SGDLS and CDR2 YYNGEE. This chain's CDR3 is CASSPQGGGGTEAFF. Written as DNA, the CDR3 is TGTGCCAGCAGCCCCCAGGGGGGAGGAGGCACTGAAGCTTTCTTT.

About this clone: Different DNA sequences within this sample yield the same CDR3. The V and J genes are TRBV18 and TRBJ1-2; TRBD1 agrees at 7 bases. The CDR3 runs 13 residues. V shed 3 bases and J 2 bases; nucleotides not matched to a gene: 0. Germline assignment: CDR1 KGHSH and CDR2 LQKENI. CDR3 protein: CASSPDRNYGYTF. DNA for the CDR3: TGTGCCAGCTCACCGGACAGGAACTATGGCTACACCTTC.

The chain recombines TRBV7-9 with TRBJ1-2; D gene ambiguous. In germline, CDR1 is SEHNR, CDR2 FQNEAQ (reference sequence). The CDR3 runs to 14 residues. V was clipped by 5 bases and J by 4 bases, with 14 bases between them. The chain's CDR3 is CASSGRTESYGYTF. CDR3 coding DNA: TGTGCCAGCAGCGGGCGGACTGAAAGCTATGGCTACACCTTC.

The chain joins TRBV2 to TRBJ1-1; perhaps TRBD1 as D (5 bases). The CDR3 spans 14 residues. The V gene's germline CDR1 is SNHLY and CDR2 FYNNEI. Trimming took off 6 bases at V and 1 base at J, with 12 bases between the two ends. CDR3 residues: CASRGGRGNTEAFF. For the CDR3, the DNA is TGTGCCAGCAGGGGGGGTAGGGGGAACACTGAAGCTTTCTTT.

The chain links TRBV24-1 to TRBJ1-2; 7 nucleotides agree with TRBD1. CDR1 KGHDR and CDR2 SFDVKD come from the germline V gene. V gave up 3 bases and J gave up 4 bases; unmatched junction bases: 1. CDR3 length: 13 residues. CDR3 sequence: CATSDGTVYGYTF. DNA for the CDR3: TGTGCCACCAGTGATGGGACAGTCTATGGCTACACCTTC.

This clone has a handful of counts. The CDR3 DNA follows: TGTGCCAGCAGCCTTAGGGAGGGGTTGGCTTTCTTT. Translating gives CASSLREGLAFF. The chain combines TRBV3-1 (or the pseudogene TRBV3-2) with TRBJ1-1, with D possibly TRBD1 on 5 matching bases. The V gene's germline CDR1 is LGHDT and CDR2 YNNKEL (reference sequence). The CDR3 covers 12 residues. V lost 4 bases and J 11 bases, leaving 14 bases between the germline ends.

The chain's CDR3 is CASSLVGGGNQPQHF. CDR3 nucleotides: TGTGCCAGCAGCTTAGTGGGGGGTGGCAATCAGCCCCAGCATTTT. This chain joins TRBV7-8 and TRBJ1-5, with D perhaps matching TRBD1 (5 bases). In germline, CDR1 is SGHVS, CDR2 FQNEAQ. With 1 base removed from V and 2 bases from J, the gap between germline ends came to 9 bases. CDR3 size: 15 residues.

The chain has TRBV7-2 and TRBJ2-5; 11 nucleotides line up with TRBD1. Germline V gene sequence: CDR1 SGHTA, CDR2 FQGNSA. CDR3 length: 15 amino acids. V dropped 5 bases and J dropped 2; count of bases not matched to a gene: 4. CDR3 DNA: TGTGCCAGCAGCAAGGACAGGGGGCCTCAAGAGACCCAGTACTTC. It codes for CASSKDRGPQETQYF.

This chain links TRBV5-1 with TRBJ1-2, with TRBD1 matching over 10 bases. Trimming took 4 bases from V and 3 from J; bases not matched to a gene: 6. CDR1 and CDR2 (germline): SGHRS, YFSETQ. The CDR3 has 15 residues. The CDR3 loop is CASSTGTGADYGYTF. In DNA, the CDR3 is TGCGCCAGCAGCACCGGGACAGGGGCCGACTATGGCTACACCTTC.

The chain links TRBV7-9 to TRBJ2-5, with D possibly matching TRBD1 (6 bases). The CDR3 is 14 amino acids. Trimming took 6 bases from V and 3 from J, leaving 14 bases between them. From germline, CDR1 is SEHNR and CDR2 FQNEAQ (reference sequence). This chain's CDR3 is CASSPQQGEETQYF. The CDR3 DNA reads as TGTGCCAGCAGTCCACAACAGGGCGAAGAGACCCAGTACTTC.

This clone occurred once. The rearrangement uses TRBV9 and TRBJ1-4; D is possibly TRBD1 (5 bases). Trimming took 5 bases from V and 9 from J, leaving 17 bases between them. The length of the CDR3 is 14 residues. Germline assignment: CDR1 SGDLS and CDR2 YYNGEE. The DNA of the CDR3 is TGTGCCAGCAGTGCATCTCAGGGACCCCAAAAACTGTTTTTT. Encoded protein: CASSASQGPQKLFF.

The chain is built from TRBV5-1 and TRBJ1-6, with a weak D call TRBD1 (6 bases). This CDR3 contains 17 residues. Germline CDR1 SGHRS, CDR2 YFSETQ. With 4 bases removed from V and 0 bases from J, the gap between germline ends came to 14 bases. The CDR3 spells CASSLAGGSSYNSPLHF. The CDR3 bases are TGCGCCAGCAGCCTCGCGGGGGGCAGCTCCTATAATTCACCCCTCCACTTT.

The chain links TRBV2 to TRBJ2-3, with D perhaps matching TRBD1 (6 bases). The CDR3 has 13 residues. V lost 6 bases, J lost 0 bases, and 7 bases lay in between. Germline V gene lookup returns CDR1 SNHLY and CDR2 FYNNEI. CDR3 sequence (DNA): TGTGCCAGCAGACAGGGCAGCACAGATACGCAGTATTTT. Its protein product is CASRQGSTDTQYF.

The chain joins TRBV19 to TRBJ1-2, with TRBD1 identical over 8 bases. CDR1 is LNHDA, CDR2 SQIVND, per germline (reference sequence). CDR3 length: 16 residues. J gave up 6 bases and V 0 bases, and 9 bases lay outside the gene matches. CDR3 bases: TGTGCCAGTAGTATAGATCGGTCCAGGGGGCAGGATGGCTACACCTTC. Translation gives CASSIDRSRGQDGYTF.